This TCR beta chain was profiled in a study of shared clonotypes between healthy human individuals. The CDR3 sequence is 16 residues long. J was trimmed by 4 bases and V by 5 bases; bases with no gene match: 6. The germline CDR1 and CDR2 sequences are SEHNR and FQNEAQ (reference sequence). Sequencing was performed with immunoSEQ multiplex PCR; in TCRdb, only in-frame clones are kept and a portion is missing. The table shows more than 2,000,000 clones, with 85% to 95% occurring only once. The rearrangement uses TRBV7-9 and TRBJ2-5; 14 nucleotides match TRBD2. Sequencing was done on a sample of naive CD4+ T cells sorted from blood. The subset is: CD45RA+ positively selected. This clonotype was sampled from a young man in good health. The DNA for the CDR3 is TGTGCCAGCAGCACCGGGACTAGCGGGAGAGTAGAGACCCAGTACTTC. This sequence encodes CASSTGTSGRVETQYF.